This is a list of T cell receptor beta chains from one sample in a study of T cells in Graves' hyperthyroidism and ophthalmopathy. TCRdb analysed the multiplex PCR reads with MiXCR anew, one entry per CDR3 protein. This sample has approximately 420,000 distinct CDR3 sequences, with under 15% found just once. Sequenced: blood. These receptors were taken from a woman aged 25 to 39 with Graves' hyperthyroidism. Both conserved end residues are part of each CDR3. The order of the fields is clone size, J gene, V gene, D gene, CDR3 DNA, CDR3 protein. D genes are given only for firm matches. Some rows have no size entry. The others give once, few or many, or a class for an expanded clone.

>many|TRBJ2-5|TRBV10-3|-
TGTGCCATCAGTGAGGGACAGTTTCAACAAGAGACCCAGTACTTC
CAISEGQFQQETQYF
>few|TRBJ2-5|TRBV19|TRBD2
TGTGCCAGTAGGGGACTAGCTCGGGAGACCCAGTACTTC
CASRGLARETQYF
>many|TRBJ1-2|TRBV2|-
TGTGCCAGCAGTGAAGCGCGGACAGCCTATGGCTACACCTTC
CASSEARTAYGYTF
>many|TRBJ2-5|TRBV28|-
TGTGCCAGCAGTCCTGGAAACCGGCAAGAGACCCAGTACTTC
CASSPGNRQETQYF
>many|TRBJ2-1|TRBV2|-
TGTGCCAGCTTGAGAGGGTGGACAGAAGGCAATGAGCAGTTCTTC
CASLRGWTEGNEQFF
>many|TRBJ2-7|TRBV7-2|-
TGTGCCAGCAGTAGTTCGCGGGCCGTAGGGGAGCAGTACTTC
CASSSSRAVGEQYF
>few|TRBJ2-5|TRBV5-1|-
TGCGCCAGCAGCCTGGACTCGTCGGAGACCCAGTACTTC
CASSLDSSETQYF
>many|TRBJ2-2|TRBV12-3/TRBV12-4|-
TGTGCCAGCAGTTACAGGGTGAACACCGGGGAGCTGTTTTTT
CASSYRVNTGELFF
>many|TRBJ2-2|TRBV12-3/TRBV12-4|-
TGTGCCAGCAGTAGGGGCGGGGAGCTGTTTTTT
CASSRGGELFF
>-|TRBJ2-3|TRBV30|-
TGTGCCTGGAGCTTACAGGGTTTTGGCACAGATACGCAGTATTTT
CAWSLQGFGTDTQYF
>few|TRBJ2-1|TRBV28|TRBD1
TGTGCCAGTACAGGGGTCACTGAGCAGTTCTTC
CASTGVTEQFF
>many|TRBJ1-2|TRBV18|-
TGTGCCAGCTCACCAGAGTTAAATGGCTACACCTTC
CASSPELNGYTF
>-|TRBJ1-2|TRBV5-5|TRBD1
TGCGCCAGCGGCTTGGACGGACAGGCTTTAGCTAACTATGGCTACACCTTC
CASGLDGQALANYGYTF
>many|TRBJ1-3|TRBV9|-
TGTGCCAGCAGCCCGCACCTTTCCTACCGCTCTGGAAACACCATATATTTT
CASSPHLSYRSGNTIYF
>few|TRBJ2-3|TRBV3-1|TRBD1
TGTGCCAGCAGCCACCGACAGGGTCAAGGTACGCAGTATTTT
CASSHRQGQGTQYF
>many|TRBJ1-4|TRBV5-5|-
TGTGCCAGCAGCTTGACAGTAGAAAAACTGTTTTTT
CASSLTVEKLFF
>many|TRBJ1-1|TRBV5-8|-
TGTGCCAGCAGCTTTCACCGCGGCACTGAAGCTTTCTTT
CASSFHRGTEAFF
>-|TRBJ2-2|TRBV19|TRBD2
TGTGCCAGTAGTATCAGTAGCTGGCGGGAGGACCCCGGGGAGCTGTTTTTT
CASSISSWREDPGELFF
>many|TRBJ2-7|TRBV5-1|-
TGCGCCAGCAGCTTCGTTCCGGACACAAGCTCCTACGAGCAGTACTTC
CASSFVPDTSSYEQYF
>many|TRBJ1-3|TRBV7-2|TRBD1
TGTGCCAGCAGCTTAGGAGGACAGGGGATTTCTGGAAACACCATATATTTT
CASSLGGQGISGNTIYF
>many|TRBJ2-1|TRBV24-1|-
TGTGCCACCAGTGATTTGCGGACAGACAATGAGCAGTTCTTC
CATSDLRTDNEQFF
>few|TRBJ2-7|TRBV12-3/TRBV12-4|-
TGTGCCAGCAGCGTCGAGGGGGTGGGCGAGCAGTACTTC
CASSVEGVGEQYF
>many|TRBJ2-1|TRBV9|-
TGTGCCAGCAGCGCGGGACTTTCCTCCTACAATGAGCAGTTCTTC
CASSAGLSSYNEQFF
>many|TRBJ2-3|TRBV18|-
TGTGCCAGCTCACCACCGTCGGCAGGGGTTACAGATACGCAGTATTTT
CASSPPSAGVTDTQYF
>many|TRBJ2-3|TRBV10-3|TRBD1
TGTGCCATCAGTCCGGACAGGGCCACAGATACGCAGTATTTT
CAISPDRATDTQYF
>many|TRBJ2-5|TRBV24-1|-
TGTGCCACCAGTGATTTGGTACCGACCAAAACTAGGGGAGAGACCCAGTACTTC
CATSDLVPTKTRGETQYF
>many|TRBJ2-5|TRBV28|-
TGTGCCAGCAGTGGGGGACTCTCCAGGAGCCAGTACTTC
CASSGGLSRSQYF
>few|TRBJ2-7|TRBV20-1|-
TGCAGTGGAATCTTAGGGGGCTACGAGCAGTACTTC
CSGILGGYEQYF
>-|TRBJ2-1|TRBV13|-
TGTGCCAGCAGAGGAAGCGACTCCTACAATGAGCAGTTCTTC
CASRGSDSYNEQFF
>few|TRBJ2-1|TRBV5-1|-
TGCGCCAGCAGCTTGGGCGTTCGGGAGAATGAGCAGTTCTTC
CASSLGVRENEQFF
>few|TRBJ1-5|TRBV2|-
TGTGCCAGCAGTGTGCGACAGCATAGCAATCAGCCCCAGCATTTT
CASSVRQHSNQPQHF
>many|TRBJ2-7|TRBV12-3/TRBV12-4|-
TGTGCCAGCAGTCCGAGACAAGGTCGATACGAGCAGTACTTC
CASSPRQGRYEQYF
>many|TRBJ1-1|TRBV3-1|TRBD1
TGTGCCAGCAGCGCGACAGGGAGGGGACGAATGAACACTGAAGCTTTCTTT
CASSATGRGRMNTEAFF
>few|TRBJ2-1|TRBV3-1|TRBD1
TGTGCCAGCAGCCAAGAGAGGCAGGGGGTTTTCTACAATGAGCAGTTCTTC
CASSQERQGVFYNEQFF
>many|TRBJ2-2|TRBV2|TRBD1
TGTGCCAGCAGTGAATCGGGACAGGGGATGACCGGGGAGCTGTTTTTT
CASSESGQGMTGELFF
>-|TRBJ2-1|TRBV18|TRBD1
TGTGCCAGCTCGAAAGGGACAGGGGGCACAAATGAGCAGTTCTTC
CASSKGTGGTNEQFF
>many|TRBJ1-2|TRBV4-1|-
TGCGCCAGCAGCCAAGATCCAGGGTACTATGGCTACACCTTC
CASSQDPGYYGYTF
>many|TRBJ1-5|TRBV18|-
TGTGCCAGCTCACCCCAGACAGGTTACAATCAGCCCCAGCATTTT
CASSPQTGYNQPQHF
>many|TRBJ1-2|TRBV10-3|-
TGTGCCATCAGTGAGTCGGAGACCCAGGGCTACACCTTC
CAISESETQGYTF
>-|TRBJ2-1|TRBV20-1|TRBD2
TGCAGTGCCAGGAAAAAGAGCGGGAGCTCCTACAATGAGCAGTTCTTC
CSARKKSGSSYNEQFF
>many|TRBJ1-1|TRBV12-3/TRBV12-4|-
TGTGCCAGCAGTTTAGGTGGTTTAACTGAAGCTTTCTTT
CASSLGGLTEAFF
>many|TRBJ2-3|TRBV7-3|-
TGTGCCAGCAGCTTAACTTCCGAGAGCACAGATACGCAGTATTTT
CASSLTSESTDTQYF
>few|TRBJ2-5|TRBV9|TRBD2
TGTGCCAGCAGCGTAGAGGGTAGCGGGATCGGGACCCAGTACTTC
CASSVEGSGIGTQYF
>-|TRBJ2-3|TRBV29-1|TRBD2
TGCAGCGACCAACTTAGCGGGGGCACAGATACGCAGTATTTT
CSDQLSGGTDTQYF
>-|TRBJ1-5|TRBV20-1|TRBD1
TGCAGTGCGAAACAACAGGGGGCGGGCAATCAGCCCCAGCATTTT
CSAKQQGAGNQPQHF
>few|TRBJ1-2|TRBV30|-
TGTGCCTGGAGTCCGTCAGGGGCGCATAATGGCTACACCTTC
CAWSPSGAHNGYTF
>many|TRBJ2-7|TRBV7-2|-
TGTGCCAGCAGCTTTGGAACGGGAAGAGGTCACGAGCAGTACTTC
CASSFGTGRGHEQYF
>-|TRBJ1-6|TRBV28|TRBD1
TGTGCCAGCAGTCGCAACAGGGGAGGATCACCCCTCCACTTT
CASSRNRGGSPLHF